This TCR beta chain was recorded in a study of identical twins. Whole-study results and caveats: Twins showed weaker excess sharing in their beta out-of-frame sequences.

TCRdb passed the 5' RACE reads through MiXCR, listing each CDR3 protein once. The profile shows about 720,000 distinct CDR3 sequences, 18% of them singletons. This clonotype was counted between two and nine times. Its antigen is undetermined. V gave up 4 bases and J gave up 7 bases, with 12 bases separating them. This CDR3 spans 13 amino acids. Germline V gene data show CDR1 as SGHRS and CDR2 as YFSETQ. The same data also contributed to another study, on T cells expressing NK-cell markers. That study reports: Topping the CD3+CD56-NKG2C+ fraction as well were these clonotypes, in several donors.

The clonotype originates from a woman aged 18-35 years in good health. The sample taken for sequencing was PBMCs. This sequence joins TRBV5-1 and TRBJ2-1; no firm D call. The CDR3 spells CASSTFSGNEQFF. The CDR3 coding sequence is TGCGCCAGCAGCACTTTTTCGGGTAATGAGCAGTTCTTC.